This T cell receptor (beta chain) was sequenced for a study of identical twins. General study results and limits: While abundant cord blood beta clonotypes carried fewer insertions, memory repertoires showed no such pattern.

The germline CDR1 and CDR2 sequences are DFQATT and SNEGSKA (reference sequence). The CDR3 is 16 residues long. J gave up 1 base and V 0 bases, and 5 bases lay outside the gene matches. Only healthy Caucasians were enrolled as donors. Of note for this clonotype: Its specificity is not known.

TCRdb redid the calling of the 5' RACE reads with MiXCR, one entry per CDR3 protein. The sample has some 710,000 distinct CDR3 sequences, less than 7% seen once. The specimen sequenced was naive T cells sorted from blood. This receptor was identified in a young man in good health. The J gene is TRBJ1-5, the V gene TRBV20-1; the match to TRBD1 covers 8 bases. CDR3 nucleotide sequence: TGCAGTGCTAGAGATTATAGGACAGGGAGCAATCAGCCCCAGCATTTT. As protein: CSARDYRTGSNQPQHF.